This T cell receptor (beta chain) was identified during a study of blood T cell repertoires in COVID-19. Whole-study context: Sample material is recorded as cDNA or gDNA derived from T cells, B-cell-depleted T cells, or PBMCs.

CDR3 size: 14 residues. V lost 1 base and J lost 6, with 12 bases in between. From germline, CDR1 is MGHRA and CDR2 YSYEKL. Profiling relied on immunoSEQ multiplex PCR, and the TCRdb table lists in-frame clones only, not all of them. Of roughly 66,000 clones listed, around 82% are singletons. What was sequenced was peripheral blood. The chain has TRBV4-1 and TRBJ1-2, with TRBD1 as a possible D gene (5 bases). The TCR comes from a man aged 55-75 years with acute or convalescent COVID-19. The CDR3, as DNA: TGCGCCAGCAGCCAAGTGTCCCTGGGGCATGGCTACACCTTC. Protein sequence: CASSQVSLGHGYTF.